The 31 T cell receptor beta chains in this list originate from one sample, sequenced in a study of blood T cell repertoires in COVID-19. Produced via immunoSEQ multiplex PCR; TCRdb's table is partial and in-frame only. The data contain some 190,000 clones, around 83% of them singletons. Material: peripheral blood. The receptors were gathered from a woman at least 80 years old with acute or convalescent COVID-19.

Written as DNA, the CDR3 is TGCAGCGTTGCCCGGCTTAGGGAGGGGGATGAGCAGTTCTTC. Protein: CSVARLREGDEQFF. The chain has TRBV29-1 and TRBJ2-1, with D perhaps matching TRBD2 (7 bases). Trimming stripped 4 bases from V and 8 bases from J, with 18 bases between. The CDR3 is 14 amino acids. CDR1 and CDR2 (germline): SQVTM, ANQGSEA.

This chain links TRBV11-2 with TRBJ1-1; 7 nucleotides match TRBD1. Per germline, CDR1 SGHAT and CDR2 FQNNGV. After removal of 4 bases from V and 4 bases from J, the junction contained 15 bases not matched to a gene. The CDR3 has 17 amino acids. The chain's CDR3 is CASSSYRGPRVGTEAFF. The CDR3 DNA reads TGTGCCAGCAGCTCTTACAGGGGCCCGCGGGTAGGCACTGAAGCTTTCTTT.

CDR3 sequence (DNA): TGCGCCAGCAGCCGAAGCAGGGGAGACTACGAGCAGTACTTC. Translated: CASSRSRGDYEQYF. The V call is TRBV4-3, the J call TRBJ2-7; tentative D call: TRBD1 (6 bases). CDR1 and CDR2 (germline): LGHNA, YSLEER. The CDR3 spans 14 residues. Trimming stripped 4 bases from V and 3 bases from J, with 13 bases between.

The chain joins TRBV6-5 to TRBJ1-2, with 9 bases aligning to TRBD1. This CDR3 contains 15 residues. The germline CDR1 and CDR2 sequences are MNHEY and SVGAGI. V was pared by 5 bases and J by 4 bases, with 8 bases of the junction left unmatched. The CDR3, as DNA: TGTGCCAGCAGTCCAGCCGGGACAGGGACCTATGGCTACACCTTC. This gives the protein CASSPAGTGTYGYTF.

As DNA, the CDR3 is TGTGCCAGCAGCGGGACAGGGGTTTACGAGCAGTACTTC. It translates to CASSGTGVYEQYF. V is TRBV2 and J is TRBJ2-7; 10 bases fit TRBD1. The length of the CDR3 is 13 residues. Germline CDR1 is SNHLY and CDR2 is FYNNEI. With 6 bases clipped from V and 4 bases from J, the junction kept 3 bases outside the gene matches.

This chain connects TRBV5-6 to TRBJ1-1, with 7 positions matching TRBD1. CDR1 and CDR2 from the germline V gene are SGHDT and YYEEEE. The CDR3 totals 14 residues. J lost 7 bases, V lost 4 bases, and 10 bases had no gene match. In DNA form, the CDR3 reads TGTGCCAGCAGCACCAGGGACAGACAAGTTGAAGCTTTCTTT. It specifies CASSTRDRQVEAFF.

The J gene is TRBJ2-7, the V gene TRBV5-4, with unresolved D. Germline CDR1 SGHNT, CDR2 YYREEE (reference sequence). V lost 4 bases, J lost 0 bases, and 11 bases lay in between. The CDR3 length is 14 residues. This CDR3 reads CASSPQRNSYEQYF. The CDR3 nucleotides read TGTGCCAGCAGCCCACAACGAAACTCCTACGAGCAGTACTTC.

The chain has TRBV5-4 and TRBJ2-3; 9 nucleotides agree with TRBD1. Germline V gives CDR1 SGHNT, CDR2 YYREEE (reference sequence). V lost 4 bases, J lost 4 bases, and 7 bases stayed unmatched. This CDR3 is built from 15 residues. For the CDR3, the DNA is TGTGCCAGCAGCCTTCTAGGGACAGGGTCAGATACGCAGTATTTT. Translated, it gives CASSLLGTGSDTQYF.

CDR3 sequence: CATSDAPGTGDYEQYF. As DNA, the CDR3 is TGTGCCACCAGTGATGCTCCCGGGACAGGGGATTACGAGCAGTACTTC. This chain connects TRBV24-1 to TRBJ2-7; 10 nucleotides line up with TRBD1. The ends lost 3 bases at V and 4 bases at J; junction bases unmatched: 8. Germline loops: CDR1 KGHDR, CDR2 SFDVKD. The CDR3 spans 16 residues.

J is TRBJ2-1 and V is TRBV4-3; 10 bases map to TRBD1. V shed 1 base, J shed 8 bases, and the junction held 2 bases outside the gene matches. This CDR3 contains 14 residues. CDR1 and CDR2 (germline): LGHNA, YSLEER. The CDR3 region is CASSQGDRGDEQFF. The CDR3 DNA sequence: TGCGCCAGCAGCCAAGGGGACAGGGGAGATGAGCAGTTCTTC.

This chain links TRBV7-2 with TRBJ2-7, with D perhaps TRBD1 (6 bases). V lost 4 bases and J lost 1, with 14 bases in between. In germline, CDR1 is SGHTA, CDR2 FQGNSA. The CDR3 has 15 amino acids. CDR3 DNA sequence: TGTGCCAGCAGCTCCCAGACAGGATTATCCTACGAGCAGTACTTC. It specifies CASSSQTGLSYEQYF.

V and J are TRBV7-2 and TRBJ1-3; unclear D gene. V lost 1 base and J lost 7, with 11 bases in between. The CDR3 has 14 residues. CDR1 and CDR2 from the germline V gene are SGHTA and FQGNSA. CDR3 loop: CASSLDPGRNTIYF. CDR3 bases: TGTGCCAGCAGCTTAGATCCGGGTAGGAACACCATATATTTT.

This clone showed up just a few times. This chain connects TRBV2 to TRBJ1-2, with TRBD1 matching over 7 bases. J gave up 4 bases and V 8 bases, and 4 bases lay outside the gene matches. The CDR3 covers 12 residues. Germline CDR1 SNHLY, CDR2 FYNNEI. The CDR3: CASRGGGYGYTF. CDR3 coding DNA: TGTGCCAGCCGAGGGGGCGGCTATGGCTACACCTTC.

This rearrangement joins TRBV28 to TRBJ1-6; 7 nucleotides match TRBD1. The CDR3 has 15 residues. V gave up 2 bases and J gave up 4 bases; unmatched junction bases: 2. Per the germline V gene, CDR1 is MDHEN and CDR2 is SYDVKM. CDR3 amino acids: CASSLQGGYNSPLHF. The CDR3 DNA reads as TGTGCCAGCAGTTTACAGGGGGGATATAATTCACCCCTCCACTTT.

The genes are TRBV29-1 and TRBJ2-2, with D possibly matching TRBD1 (6 bases). Trimming took 5 bases from V and 1 from J, leaving 11 bases between them. The CDR3 length is 14 residues. Germline CDR1 reads SQVTM; CDR2 reads ANQGSEA. The CDR3 DNA sequence: TGCAGCGTTCTTTTGACAGGGAACACCGGGGAGCTGTTTTTT. Amino acids: CSVLLTGNTGELFF.

This sequence joins TRBV6-5 and TRBJ2-2, with TRBD2 identical over 13 bases. Germline CDR1 and CDR2: MNHEY and SVGAGI. The ends lost 11 bases at V and 5 bases at J; junction bases unmatched: 8. The CDR3 extends over 15 amino acids. DNA for the CDR3: TGTGCCGCCAGGAAGGGACTAGCGGGAACCGGGGAGCTGTTTTTT. Amino acids: CAARKGLAGTGELFF.

The chain is built from TRBV6-5 and TRBJ1-5; D possibly corresponds to TRBD1 (5 bases). CDR1 and CDR2 (germline): MNHEY, SVGAGI. The CDR3 spans 14 residues. V gave up 7 bases and J gave up 3 bases, with 13 bases separating them. In DNA, the CDR3 is TGTGCCAGCACCGAACAGGCATTCAATCAGCCCCAGCATTTT. The encoded protein is CASTEQAFNQPQHF.

The gene calls are TRBV14 and TRBJ2-7, with 8 nucleotides matching TRBD2. This CDR3 is built from 14 residues. CDR1 is SGHDN, CDR2 FVKESK, per germline. V was clipped by 4 bases and J by 2 bases; unmatched bases: 4. The DNA for the CDR3 is TGTGCCAGCAGCCTTACTAGCGGCACCTACGAGCAGTACTTC. It yields the protein CASSLTSGTYEQYF.

The CDR3 nucleotides are TGTGCCAGCAGCCCGGTACTCTCGAACACTGAAGCTTTCTTT. Its protein is CASSPVLSNTEAFF. The V and J genes are TRBV11-2 and TRBJ1-1, with D hard to call. Germline CDR1 and CDR2: SGHAT and FQNNGV. Deletions cut 5 bases from V and 1 base from J, with 11 bases between. The CDR3 sequence is 14 residues long. The whole variable domain, remainder taken from reference TRBV11-2 and TRBJ1-1, is EAGVAQSPRYKIIEKRQSVAFWCNPISGHATLYWYQQILGQGPKLLIQFQNNGVVDDSQLPKDRFSAERLKGVDSTLKIQPAKLEDSAVYLCASSPVLSNTEAFFGQGTRLTVV.

This sequence joins TRBV7-2 and TRBJ2-6; a weak D match, TRBD1 (5 bases). Per germline, CDR1 SGHTA and CDR2 FQGNSA. The CDR3 totals 15 residues. V was pared by 6 bases and J by 2 bases, with 11 bases between. This CDR3 is CASRNGAAGANVLTF. As DNA, the CDR3 is TGTGCCAGCAGGAATGGGGCTGCTGGGGCCAACGTCCTGACTTTC.

The chain is built from TRBV5-5 and TRBJ1-5; 11 bases are shared with TRBD1. The CDR3 loop spans 16 amino acids. Germline lookup yields CDR1 SGHKS and CDR2 YYEKEE (reference sequence). Germline trimming cut 4 bases from V and 7 bases from J; bases unmatched to any gene: 10. The CDR3 nucleotides are TGTGCCAGCAGCGTAGCGGACAGGGGGCGCGGGCAGCCCCAGCATTTT. Translated, it gives CASSVADRGRGQPQHF.

V usage is TRBV19 and J usage is TRBJ2-1, with D perhaps TRBD2 (6 bases). Trimming took 5 bases from V and 7 from J, leaving 12 bases between them. The CDR3 consists of 13 residues. CDR1 and CDR2 from the germline V gene are LNHDA and SQIVND (reference sequence). The CDR3 DNA is TGTGCCAGTAGTCGGGAGCGGTGGAATGAGCAGTTCTTC. It is translated as CASSRERWNEQFF.

The J gene is TRBJ2-4, the V gene TRBV5-6; 15 bases map to TRBD2. CDR3 length equals 15 residues. Trimming took 0 bases from V and 9 from J; bases not matched to a gene: 1. CDR1 is SGHDT and CDR2 is YYEEEE in the germline V gene. In DNA, the CDR3 is TGTGCCAGCAGCTTGGGGGGACTAGCGGGAGGCATTCAGTACTTC. This encodes CASSLGGLAGGIQYF. Full variable domain (rest looked up from reference TRBV5-6 and TRBJ2-4): DAGVTQSPTHLIKTRGQQVTLRCSPKSGHDTVSWYQQALGQGPQFIFQYYEEEERQRGNFPDRFSGHQFPNYSSELNVNALLLGDSALYLCASSLGGLAGGIQYFGAGTRLSVL.

The gene calls are TRBV9 and TRBJ1-4, with 7 bases that match TRBD1. Germline V gene lookup returns CDR1 SGDLS and CDR2 YYNGEE. Germline trimming cut 4 bases from V and 7 bases from J; bases unmatched to any gene: 10. There are 15 residues in the CDR3. CDR3 sequence: CASSPRQGSGEKLFF. In DNA form, the CDR3 reads TGTGCCAGCAGCCCGCGACAGGGTTCAGGTGAAAAACTGTTTTTT.

This chain uses TRBV5-4 with TRBJ2-1, with 14 nucleotides matching TRBD2. This CDR3 has 14 amino acids. Germline CDR1 reads SGHNT; CDR2 reads YYREEE (reference sequence). V was pared by 4 bases and J by 12 bases, with 6 bases of the junction left unmatched. In nucleotides, the CDR3 is TGTGCCAGCAGCCCCGGACTAGCGGGAGGTCCGCAGTTCTTC. Translated, it gives CASSPGLAGGPQFF. The full variable domain, rest sourced from reference TRBV5-4 and TRBJ2-1, is ETGVTQSPTHLIKTRGQQVTLRCSSQSGHNTVSWYQQALGQGPQFIFQYYREEENGRGNFPPRFSGLQFPNYSSELNVNALELDDSALYLCASSPGLAGGPQFFGPGTRLTVL.

The chain employs TRBV27 and TRBJ2-7, with D perhaps TRBD2 (7 bases). V was pared by 0 bases and J by 2 bases, with 14 bases between. Germline values: CDR1 MNHEY, CDR2 SMNVEV (reference sequence). There are 16 residues in the CDR3. Written as DNA, the CDR3 is TGTGCCAGCAGTTTATCGTTGGGGGGGCTCGCCTACGAGCAGTACTTC. It codes for CASSLSLGGLAYEQYF.

The chain recombines TRBV28 with TRBJ1-4, with D perhaps matching TRBD1 (5 bases). Germline-derived CDR1 and CDR2 are MDHEN and SYDVKM. V lost 6 bases, J lost 7 bases, and 18 bases lay in between. This CDR3 has 15 residues. This CDR3 is CASSRYQGIGEKLFF. The CDR3 DNA follows: TGTGCCAGCAGCCGTTATCAGGGTATCGGTGAAAAACTGTTTTTT.

V usage is TRBV5-1 and J usage is TRBJ2-5; 7 nucleotides match TRBD2. Germline CDR1 reads SGHRS; CDR2 reads YFSETQ. The CDR3 has 17 residues. V trimming: 0 bases; J trimming: 4 bases; junction bases outside the gene matches: 12. As DNA, the CDR3 is TGCGCCAGCAGCTTGGGTGCTAGCGGAGCTGGGAGAGAGACCCAGTACTTC. Translated: CASSLGASGAGRETQYF.

The chain recombines TRBV2 with TRBJ1-2; 7 positions match TRBD1. Trimming at V came to 9 bases and at J to 7 bases, leaving 5 bases not matched to a gene. Germline V CDR1 and CDR2: SNHLY, FYNNEI. The length of the CDR3 is 11 residues. The CDR3 DNA reads TGTGCCAGTAGCAGGGACAGTGGCTACACCTTC. Residues: CASSRDSGYTF.

V gene TRBV7-9 combines with J gene TRBJ1-1; D might be TRBD1 (6 bases). There are 14 residues in the CDR3. The germline V and J ends were trimmed by 2 bases and 1 base, with 8 bases remaining between them. CDR1 and CDR2 (germline): SEHNR, FQNEAQ (reference sequence). The CDR3 coding sequence is TGTGCCAGCAGCTTACAACAGGGGAACACTGAAGCTTTCTTT. This encodes CASSLQQGNTEAFF.

This clone was found a few times. This chain links TRBV10-2 with TRBJ2-7; TRBD1 is a possible D gene (5 bases). The germline V and J ends were trimmed by 0 bases and 0 bases, with 12 bases remaining between them. The CDR3 is made up of 16 amino acids. Germline lookup yields CDR1 WSHSY and CDR2 SAAADI. The CDR3 loop reads CASSESPSGYSYEQYF. CDR3 bases: TGCGCCAGCAGTGAGTCTCCCTCAGGGTACTCCTACGAGCAGTACTTC.